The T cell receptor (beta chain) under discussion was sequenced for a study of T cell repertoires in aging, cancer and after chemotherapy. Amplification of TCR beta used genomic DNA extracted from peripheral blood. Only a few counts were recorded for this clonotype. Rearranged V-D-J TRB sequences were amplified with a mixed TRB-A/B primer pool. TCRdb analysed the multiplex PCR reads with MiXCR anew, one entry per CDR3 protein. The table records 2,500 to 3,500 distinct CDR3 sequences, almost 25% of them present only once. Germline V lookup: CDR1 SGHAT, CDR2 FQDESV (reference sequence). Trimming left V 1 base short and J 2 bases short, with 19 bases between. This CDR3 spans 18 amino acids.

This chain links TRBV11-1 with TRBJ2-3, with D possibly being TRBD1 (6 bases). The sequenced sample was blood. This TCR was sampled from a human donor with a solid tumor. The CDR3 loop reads CASSLGVSRDTYTDTQYF. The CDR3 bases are TGTGCCAGCAGCTTAGGGGTGTCACGGGACACGTACACAGATACGCAGTATTTT.